A single sample gave rise to the 3 T cell receptor beta chains below, sequenced in a study of Graves' ophthalmopathy and Graves' hyperthyroidism. For repertoire sequencing, the TCR beta CDR3 regions were amplified from RNA transcripts. HTBI primers were employed in first-round RT-PCR, then a second-round multiplex PCR followed. TCRdb re-called the multiplex PCR reads through MiXCR, storing one row per CDR3 protein. The data contain 650,000 to 900,000 distinct CDR3 sequences, 35% to 50% of them singletons. Source material: peripheral blood. Every receptor here comes from an adult man with Graves' ophthalmopathy.

V gene TRBV25-1 combines with J gene TRBJ2-2; D not resolved. Trimming removed 6 bases at V and 6 bases at J, with 14 bases between. Germline V CDR1 and CDR2: MGHDK, SYGVNS. There are 14 residues in the CDR3. CDR3 in amino acids: CASSDSVRSGELFF. The CDR3 region has the DNA TGTGCCAGCAGCGATAGTGTTAGGTCCGGGGAGCTGTTTTTT.

The rearrangement uses TRBV9 and TRBJ1-6, with TRBD1 matching 9 bases. The length of the CDR3 is 16 residues. Germline CDR1 and CDR2: SGDLS and YYNGEE. Trimming cost V 4 bases and J 4 bases; bases outside gene matches: 6. This CDR3 is CASSPRQGVYNSPLHF. The CDR3 nucleotides read TGTGCCAGCAGCCCTAGACAGGGGGTGTATAATTCACCCCTCCACTTT.

This sequence joins TRBV7-6 and TRBJ2-3; no clear D gene. Germline CDR1 reads SGHVS; CDR2 reads FNYEAQ. The CDR3 runs to 13 residues. With 6 bases removed from V and 1 base from J, the gap between germline ends came to 8 bases. CDR3 in amino acids: CASRYTGTDTQYF. CDR3 DNA: TGTGCCAGCAGGTACACGGGCACAGATACGCAGTATTTT.